This T cell receptor beta chain was observed in a study of T-cell memory formation after mild COVID-19. TCR alpha and TCR beta cDNA libraries with sample barcodes and UMIs came from 5'RACE using constant-segment primers. MiXCR, applied by TCRdb to the 5' RACE reads, yields one record per CDR3 protein. The sample consists of 350,000 to 450,000 distinct CDR3 sequences, 28% of them appearing once. This clonotype occurred a few times. The CDR3 length is 16 residues. Trimming cost V 7 bases and J 9 bases, with 26 bases left between them. The V and J genes are TRBV12-3 or TRBV12-4 and TRBJ2-3; perhaps TRBD2 as D (5 bases). This TCR was recovered from an adult woman who had mild COVID-19 (a few samples of this study predate the infection). Cell type and time point are not known. Source material: PBMCs or a T cell subset sorted from them (not recorded which). CDR3 residues: CASMIGILLTEGTQYF. The DNA for the CDR3 is TGTGCCAGCATGATTGGGATTCTCCTCACAGAGGGAACGCAGTATTTT.